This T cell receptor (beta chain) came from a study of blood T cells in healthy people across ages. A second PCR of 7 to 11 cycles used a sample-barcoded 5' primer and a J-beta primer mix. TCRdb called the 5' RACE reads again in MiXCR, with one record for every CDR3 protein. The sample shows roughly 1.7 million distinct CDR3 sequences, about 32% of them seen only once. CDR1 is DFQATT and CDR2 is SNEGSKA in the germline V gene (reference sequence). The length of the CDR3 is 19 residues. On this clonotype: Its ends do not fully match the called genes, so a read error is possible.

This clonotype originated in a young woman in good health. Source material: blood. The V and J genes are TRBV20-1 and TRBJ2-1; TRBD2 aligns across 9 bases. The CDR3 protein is CSARSSVSGGRNSYNGQFF. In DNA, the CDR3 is TGCAGTGCTAGGTCCTCCGTGAGCGGGGGGCGCAACTCCTACAATGGGCAGTTCTTC.